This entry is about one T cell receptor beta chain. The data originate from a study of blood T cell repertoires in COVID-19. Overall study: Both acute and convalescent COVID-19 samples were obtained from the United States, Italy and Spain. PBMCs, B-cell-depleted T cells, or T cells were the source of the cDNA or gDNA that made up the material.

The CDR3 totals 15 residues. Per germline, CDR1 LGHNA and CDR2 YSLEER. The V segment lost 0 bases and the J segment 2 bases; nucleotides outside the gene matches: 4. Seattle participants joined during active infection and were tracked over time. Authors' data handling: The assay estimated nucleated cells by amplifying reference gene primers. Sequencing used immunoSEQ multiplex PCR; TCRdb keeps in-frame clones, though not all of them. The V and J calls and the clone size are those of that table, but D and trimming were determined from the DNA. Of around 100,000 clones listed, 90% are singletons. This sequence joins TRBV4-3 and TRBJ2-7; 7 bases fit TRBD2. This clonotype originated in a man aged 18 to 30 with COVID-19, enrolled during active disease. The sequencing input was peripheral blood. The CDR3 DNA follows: TGCGCCAGCAGCCAAGAGCGGGGGAGGACCTACGAGCAGTACTTC. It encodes CASSQERGRTYEQYF.